Shown below are 8 T cell receptor beta chains from a single sample sequenced in a study of cytomegalovirus exposure and HLA in healthy donors. The PCR had 60 Vbeta and 13 Jbeta primers. Only in-frame clones appear in the TCRdb table, and some are missing; sequencing was by immunoSEQ multiplex PCR. In all, the sample yields around 210,000 clones. Sequenced sample: PBMCs. All receptors come from a girl aged 2-10 years in good health and CMV-seropositive.

The CDR3 is CASRNTEAFF. CDR3 nucleotides: TGTGCAAGTAGGAACACTGAAGCTTTCTTT. The chain is built from TRBV7-2 and TRBJ1-1; D remains ambiguous. The CDR3 is made up of 10 amino acids. The germline V gene has CDR1 SGHTA and CDR2 FQGNSA.

The rearrangement uses TRBV7-9 and TRBJ2-7; D uncertain. V was shortened by 6 bases and J by 2 bases, with 11 bases between the two germline ends. CDR3 size: 13 residues. Germline V lookup: CDR1 SEHNR, CDR2 FQNEAQ (reference sequence). The DNA for the CDR3 is TGTGCCAGCAGTAGAGACGGAGCCTACGAGCAGTACTTC. Its protein product is CASSRDGAYEQYF.

The chain recombines TRBV28 with TRBJ1-1; 9 positions match TRBD1. Germline V gene sequence: CDR1 MDHEN, CDR2 SYDVKM. CDR3 length: 17 residues. V trimming: 5 bases; J trimming: 1 base; junction bases outside the gene matches: 11. The CDR3 nucleotides read TGTGCCAGCAGTCACCGGTTGGACAGGGGCCCGAACACTGAAGCTTTCTTT. It is translated as CASSHRLDRGPNTEAFF.

V gene TRBV28 combines with J gene TRBJ2-1, with D perhaps TRBD2 (6 bases). Trimming left V 6 bases short and J 4 bases short, with 19 bases between. CDR3 length: 16 amino acids. CDR1 MDHEN and CDR2 SYDVKM come from the germline V gene. DNA for the CDR3: TGTGCCAGCAGCGGTCTTTCTAGCGCCAGATACAATGAGCAGTTCTTC. Residues: CASSGLSSARYNEQFF.

The CDR3 DNA reads as TGTGCCAGCAGCTTGAGAGATTATCAGCCCCAGCATTTT. It codes for CASSLRDYQPQHF. The V call is TRBV5-8, the J call TRBJ1-5; D ambiguous. The CDR3 totals 13 residues. Germline V gene sequence: CDR1 SGHTS, CDR2 YDEGEE. V was clipped by 1 base and J by 5 bases, with 7 bases between them.

The genes are TRBV21-1 and TRBJ2-3; the table's D call, TRBD1, was not checked against the DNA. TRBV21-1 is deemed a pseudogene. The CDR3 runs 17 residues. The CDR3 spells CASSRTQDPSSTDTQYF. The CDR3 region has the DNA TGTGCCAGCAGCAGAACACAGGATCCTTCTAGCACAGATACGCAGTATTTT.

The chain links TRBV19 to TRBJ2-7, with 9 bases that match TRBD1. The CDR3 is 15 amino acids. CDR1 and CDR2 from the germline V gene are LNHDA and SQIVND (reference sequence). V lost 7 bases to trimming and J lost 7 bases; unmatched junction nucleotides: 14. This CDR3 reads CASTESGTGLREQYF. CDR3 in DNA: TGTGCCAGTACCGAATCCGGGACAGGGCTACGAGAGCAGTACTTC.

CDR3 residues: CASSGPRNTEAFF. CDR3 coding DNA: TGTGCCAGCAGCGGGCCCAGGAACACTGAAGCTTTCTTT. The chain is built from TRBV9 and TRBJ1-1; D is ambiguous. The length of the CDR3 is 13 residues. V was pared by 3 bases and J by 1 base, with 7 bases between. Germline-derived CDR1 and CDR2 are SGDLS and YYNGEE. Based on the CDR3 plus reference TRBV9 and TRBJ1-1, the full variable domain is DSGVTQTPKHLITATGQRVTLRCSPRSGDLSVYWYQQSLDQGLQFLIQYYNGEERAKGNILERFSAQQFPDLHSELNLSSLELGDSALYFCASSGPRNTEAFFGQGTRLTVV.